This T cell receptor (beta chain) was captured by sequencing in a study of cytomegalovirus exposure and HLA in healthy donors. Overall study: Prior work identified around 120 million unique TCR beta sequences in some 180 million T cells. Study observations and caveats: Reportedly, HLA-A and HLA-B alleles of most subjects were accurately predicted from TCR beta. The authors enumerated around 150 TCR beta chains as linked to cytomegalovirus. It was shown in a later analysis that HLA-associated TCR beta chains were more clonally expanded than other, equally common chains.

Germline assignment: CDR1 MNHEY and CDR2 SVGAGI. V was clipped by 2 bases and J by 9 bases, with 16 bases between them. This CDR3 has 15 amino acids. PCR used 60 Vbeta primers and 13 Jbeta primers. Measured with immunoSEQ multiplex PCR; TCRdb has only the in-frame clones, and not every one. The sample yields about 91,000 clones, around 80% seen once. Remarks on this clone: Its antigen is unidentified.

V is TRBV6-5 and J is TRBJ1-4; a possible D gene is TRBD1 (6 bases). Specimen: PBMCs. The source of this sequence is a male donor in good health and CMV-seropositive. The CDR3 loop is CASSYRTVGPKKLFF. The DNA of the CDR3 is TGTGCCAGCAGTTACAGGACAGTTGGACCCAAAAAACTGTTTTTT.